These T cell receptor beta chains were read from a single sample in a study of PD-L1 blockade in urothelial cancer. The table came from immunoSEQ multiplex PCR; TCRdb's copy has only in-frame clones and leaves some out. The table has 35,000 to 55,000 clones, roughly 91% seen once. The sample here was PBMCs, taken around atezolizumab (anti-PD-L1) treatment. These receptors all come from a woman between 55 and 75 years old with urothelial cancer. Both conserved end residues are part of each CDR3. The D gene is left open where the match is weak. Expanded clones get a size class; other rows say once, few or many, or leave the size out.

CDR3nt | CDR3aa | len | d_gene | v_gene | abundance | j_gene
TGTGCCAGCAGCGTACAGATTGACAGGACCTCATCTCGCTACAATGAGCAGTTCTTC | CASSVQIDRTSSRYNEQFF | 19 | NA | TRBV9 | once | TRBJ2-1
TGTGCCAGCAGCCCGACCTGGACGGGGGAGCAGTACTTC | CASSPTWTGEQYF | 13 | NA | TRBV7-9 | NA | TRBJ2-7
TGTGCCAGCAGGGGGGACAGTTCGAATCAGCCCCAGCATTTT | CASRGDSSNQPQHF | 14 | TRBD1 | TRBV2 | NA | TRBJ1-5
TGTGCCAGCAGCTTAGGCAGATATCAGCCCCAGCATTTT | CASSLGRYQPQHF | 13 | NA | TRBV11-2 | NA | TRBJ1-5
TGCAGCGTTGAACAGGGCTATGGCTACACCTTC | CSVEQGYGYTF | 11 | NA | TRBV29-1 | NA | TRBJ1-2
TGTGCCAGCAGCTTGGGAGCGGGGAGTCTTAGAGATGAGCAGTTCTTC | CASSLGAGSLRDEQFF | 16 | TRBD2 | TRBV5-4 | NA | TRBJ2-1
TGCAGCGTCGTCGGACTAGCGGGACTCTACAATGAGCAGTTCTTC | CSVVGLAGLYNEQFF | 15 | TRBD2 | TRBV29-1 | NA | TRBJ2-1
TGTGCCAGCAGCTCAGGTGTCTATGGCTACACCTTC | CASSSGVYGYTF | 12 | NA | TRBV7-9 | NA | TRBJ1-2
TGTGCCAGCAGTTACTCTAGTAGCCTTTACGAGCAGTACTTC | CASSYSSSLYEQYF | 14 | NA | TRBV6-5 | NA | TRBJ2-7
TGTGCCAGCAGCGAGGGGGGGACAGGGATCGATGAGCAGTTCTTC | CASSEGGTGIDEQFF | 15 | TRBD1 | TRBV9 | NA | TRBJ2-1
TGTGCCAGCAGTTCACAGGGGCCTCTCTCCTACGAGCAGTACTTC | CASSSQGPLSYEQYF | 15 | TRBD1 | TRBV6-5 | NA | TRBJ2-7
TGCGCCAGCAGCTCGGACAGGGCAGGTTTAACTGAAAAACTGTTTTTT | CASSSDRAGLTEKLFF | 16 | TRBD1 | TRBV5-1 | NA | TRBJ1-4
TGCGCCAGCAGCACGACAGGGGGCCACACTGAAGCTTTCTTT | CASSTTGGHTEAFF | 14 | TRBD1 | TRBV5-1 | NA | TRBJ1-1
TGTGCCAGCAGCCTGACAGTTTCGAACACCGGGGAGCTGTTTTTT | CASSLTVSNTGELFF | 15 | NA | TRBV6-6 | NA | TRBJ2-2
TGTGCCAGCAGCTTTGGGACTAGTGCCTACGAGCAGTACTTC | CASSFGTSAYEQYF | 14 | TRBD2 | TRBV7-2 | medium-sized | TRBJ2-7
TGCAGCGTTAAGGACACCACTGAAGCTTTCTTT | CSVKDTTEAFF | 11 | NA | TRBV29-1 | few | TRBJ1-1
TGCGCCAGCAGCTGGGGCGGATGGGAGGCAAATGAAAAACTGTTTTTT | CASSWGGWEANEKLFF | 16 | NA | TRBV5-1 | NA | TRBJ1-4
TGTGCCAGCAGCTTACCGGGACAGGGGGCTAACGAGCAGTACTTC | CASSLPGQGANEQYF | 15 | TRBD1 | TRBV13 | once | TRBJ2-7
TGTGCCAGCAGCTTGGGACCGGCGGCTGGGAACACTGAAGCTTTCTTT | CASSLGPAAGNTEAFF | 16 | NA | TRBV5-5 | NA | TRBJ1-1
TGCGCCAGCAGCCAAGATCGAGTAGCGGGGGGGCTCCCCGGGGAGCTGTTTTTT | CASSQDRVAGGLPGELFF | 18 | TRBD2 | TRBV4-3 | NA | TRBJ2-2
TGTGCCAGTAGTATTGGTACAGGGAGAGACACTGAAGCTTTCTTT | CASSIGTGRDTEAFF | 15 | NA | TRBV19 | NA | TRBJ1-1
TGTGCCAGTAGTATCGCCAGGTCTTTAACCAATCAGCCCCAGCATTTT | CASSIARSLTNQPQHF | 16 | NA | TRBV19 | NA | TRBJ1-5
TGTGCCAGCAGCTTAGCCCCGGCAGGGGGTCTATATGGCTACACCTTC | CASSLAPAGGLYGYTF | 16 | TRBD1 | TRBV7-9 | NA | TRBJ1-2
TGTGCCAGCAGTCCGGGACAGAGAGATCAGCCCCAGCATTTT | CASSPGQRDQPQHF | 14 | TRBD1 | TRBV28 | NA | TRBJ1-5
TGTGCCAGCAGGAGGACAGGGAAAGCAGATACGCAGTATTTT | CASRRTGKADTQYF | 14 | TRBD1 | TRBV7-9 | NA | TRBJ2-3
TGTGCCAGCTCACCACCGAACAGGGCGACAAATCAGCCCCAGCATTTT | CASSPPNRATNQPQHF | 16 | NA | TRBV18 | once | TRBJ1-5
TGTGCCAGTAGTGAACGTCGGGTAGCGAGTGAGCAGTTCTTC | CASSERRVASEQFF | 14 | NA | TRBV19 | once | TRBJ2-1
TGTGCCAGCAGCTTCCCCGACTTTACCTACGAGCAGTACTTC | CASSFPDFTYEQYF | 14 | NA | TRBV11-2 | NA | TRBJ2-7
TGTGCCAGCAGCCCGAACGGACTGAACTACGAGCAGTACTTC | CASSPNGLNYEQYF | 14 | NA | TRBV7-6 | NA | TRBJ2-7
TGTGCCAGTAGTTCCCGGAGCAGGGTCCCTACTAACTATGGCTACACCTTC | CASSSRSRVPTNYGYTF | 17 | NA | TRBV19 | NA | TRBJ1-2
TGTGCCACCAGCCGAACAGAATCTAACTATGGCTACACCTTC | CATSRTESNYGYTF | 14 | NA | TRBV15 | NA | TRBJ1-2
TGTGCCAGCTCACCAGAGGGTAGCCCAGAGACCCAGTACTTC | CASSPEGSPETQYF | 14 | NA | TRBV18 | NA | TRBJ2-5
TGCAGTGCTAGATTCTTAGAGACCCAGTACTTC | CSARFLETQYF | 11 | NA | TRBV20-1 | NA | TRBJ2-5
TGCGCCAGCAGCTTGGGACTAGCGGGGACCGGGGAGCTGTTTTTT | CASSLGLAGTGELFF | 15 | TRBD2 | TRBV5-1 | NA | TRBJ2-2
TGTGCCAGCAGCCCGGAGGAGGGGAGGGGTTTCGCTGAAGCTTTCTTT | CASSPEEGRGFAEAFF | 16 | NA | TRBV5-6 | NA | TRBJ1-1
TGCAGCGTTGAAGATCTTGCGGGGTTAGGTACGCAGTATTTT | CSVEDLAGLGTQYF | 14 | NA | TRBV29-1 | NA | TRBJ2-3
TGCGCCAGCACAACCGTTCCCGGGACAGCGGCCAACACCTACGAGCAGTACTTC | CASTTVPGTAANTYEQYF | 18 | TRBD1 | TRBV5-1 | NA | TRBJ2-7
TGTGCCAGCAGCCTCAGACAGACAAACACCGGGGAGCTGTTTTTT | CASSLRQTNTGELFF | 15 | NA | TRBV13 | NA | TRBJ2-2
TGTGCCAGTGGGGACTTCCTTTACAATGAGCAGTTCTTC | CASGDFLYNEQFF | 13 | NA | TRBV19 | NA | TRBJ2-1
TGTGCCAGCAGTTCCCCGCCGACAGTCCGATATGGCTACACCTTC | CASSSPPTVRYGYTF | 15 | NA | TRBV28 | NA | TRBJ1-2
TGTGCCAGCTCACCACCTCGCGGGGAGACCCAGTACTTC | CASSPPRGETQYF | 13 | NA | TRBV18 | NA | TRBJ2-5
TGTGCCAGCAGCCCCGGGGCAGGGGCGTCCTACGAGCAGTACTTC | CASSPGAGASYEQYF | 15 | NA | TRBV7-6 | NA | TRBJ2-7
TGCGCCAGCAGGGGGCCCAGCTACGAGCAGTACTTC | CASRGPSYEQYF | 12 | NA | TRBV5-1 | NA | TRBJ2-7
TGCAGCGTTGATGGGGGGGGTTACACTGAAGCTTTCTTT | CSVDGGGYTEAFF | 13 | NA | TRBV29-1 | few | TRBJ1-1
TGCGCCAGCAGCCCCCTAGCGGCAGACTACAATGAGCAGTTCTTC | CASSPLAADYNEQFF | 15 | TRBD2 | TRBV5-1 | NA | TRBJ2-1
TGCGCCAGCAGCTTAACAGATACTGGGACCGGGGAGCTGTTTTTT | CASSLTDTGTGELFF | 15 | NA | TRBV5-1 | once | TRBJ2-2